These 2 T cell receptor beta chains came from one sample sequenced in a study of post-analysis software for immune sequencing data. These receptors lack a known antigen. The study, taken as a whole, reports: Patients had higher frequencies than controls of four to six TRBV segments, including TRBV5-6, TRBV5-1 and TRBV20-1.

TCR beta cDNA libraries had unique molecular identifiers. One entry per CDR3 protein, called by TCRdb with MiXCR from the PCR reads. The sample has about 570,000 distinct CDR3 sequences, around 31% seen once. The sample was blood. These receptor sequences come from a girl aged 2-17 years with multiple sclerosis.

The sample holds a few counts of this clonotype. The CDR3 loop reads CASGPGQGKSSYGYTF. The DNA for the CDR3 is TGTGCTAGTGGCCCCGGACAGGGAAAGTCCTCCTATGGCTACACCTTC. The chain joins TRBV12-5 to TRBJ1-2, with TRBD1 matching over 8 bases. The trim removed 6 bases at V and 4 bases at J, leaving 13 bases unmatched. CDR3 length equals 16 residues. Germline CDR1 is LGHNT and CDR2 is FRNRAP.

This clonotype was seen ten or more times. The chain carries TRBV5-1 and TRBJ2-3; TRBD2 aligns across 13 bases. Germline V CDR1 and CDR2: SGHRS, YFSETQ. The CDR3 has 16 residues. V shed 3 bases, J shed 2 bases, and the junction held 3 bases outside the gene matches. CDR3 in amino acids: CASSSGLAGATDTQYF. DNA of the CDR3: TGCGCCAGCAGCTCAGGACTAGCGGGGGCCACAGATACGCAGTATTTT.